The rows below give T cell receptor beta chains drawn from one sample of a study of CD8 T cells in Susac syndrome. TCRdb itself ran the immunoSEQ multiplex PCR reads through MiXCR, one entry per CDR3 protein. The data show about 190,000 distinct CDR3 sequences, with approximately 96% seen just once and 0.098% held by the top ten. Specimen: CD4+ T cells from PBMCs. These receptor sequences come from a human donor with Susac syndrome. The CDR3 runs from the conserved cysteine through the conserved F or W. The order of the fields is J gene, D gene, V gene, clone size, CDR3 protein, CDR3 DNA. A D gene is named only where the DNA matches it firmly. Expanded clones are given a class, and other clones once, few, many or no size at all.

J gene: TRBJ2-2; D gene: .; V gene: TRBV6-1; clone size: .; CDR3 protein: CASSEALQGWGTGELFF; CDR3 DNA: TGTGCCAGCAGTGAAGCTTTACAGGGATGGGGCACCGGGGAGCTGTTTTTT
J gene: TRBJ1-1; D gene: .; V gene: TRBV30; clone size: .; CDR3 protein: CAWNGQYTEAFF; CDR3 DNA: TGTGCCTGGAACGGACAGTACACTGAAGCTTTCTTT
J gene: TRBJ2-3; D gene: .; V gene: TRBV9; clone size: .; CDR3 protein: CASSTRGGGNTDTQYF; CDR3 DNA: TGTGCCAGCAGCACAAGAGGGGGAGGGAACACAGATACGCAGTATTTT
J gene: TRBJ2-1; D gene: TRBD2; V gene: TRBV12-5; clone size: .; CDR3 protein: CASGELAGLYNEQFF; CDR3 DNA: TGTGCTAGTGGGGAACTAGCGGGGTTATACAATGAGCAGTTCTTC
J gene: TRBJ1-6; D gene: .; V gene: TRBV3-1; clone size: once; CDR3 protein: CASSQRPKGGPLHF; CDR3 DNA: TGTGCCAGCAGCCAACGACCCAAGGGGGGACCCCTCCACTTT
J gene: TRBJ2-5; D gene: TRBD1; V gene: TRBV30; clone size: .; CDR3 protein: CAWSVGQEKETQYF; CDR3 DNA: TGTGCCTGGAGTGTAGGACAGGAGAAAGAGACCCAGTACTTC
J gene: TRBJ1-1; D gene: .; V gene: TRBV29-1; clone size: .; CDR3 protein: CSVILNTEAFF; CDR3 DNA: TGCAGCGTTATTTTGAACACTGAAGCTTTCTTT
J gene: TRBJ2-5; D gene: TRBD2; V gene: TRBV15; clone size: .; CDR3 protein: CATSPRLAGNQETQYF; CDR3 DNA: TGTGCCACCAGCCCCCGACTAGCGGGGAACCAAGAGACCCAGTACTTC
J gene: TRBJ2-5; D gene: .; V gene: TRBV20-1; clone size: .; CDR3 protein: CSARQQGSETQYF; CDR3 DNA: TGCAGTGCTAGACAGCAGGGTTCTGAGACCCAGTACTTC
J gene: TRBJ2-2; D gene: TRBD1; V gene: TRBV4-1; clone size: .; CDR3 protein: CASSRRGQVTGELFF; CDR3 DNA: TGCGCCAGCAGCCGAAGGGGGCAGGTCACCGGGGAGCTGTTTTTT
J gene: TRBJ2-3; D gene: TRBD2; V gene: TRBV12-5; clone size: .; CDR3 protein: CASGLEASGVDTQYF; CDR3 DNA: TGTGCTAGTGGTTTGGAGGCTAGCGGGGTAGATACGCAGTATTTT
J gene: TRBJ1-3; D gene: .; V gene: TRBV20-1; clone size: .; CDR3 protein: CSATGRAGNTIYF; CDR3 DNA: TGCAGTGCTACCGGGAGGGCTGGAAACACCATATATTTT
J gene: TRBJ1-3; D gene: .; V gene: TRBV3-1; clone size: .; CDR3 protein: CASSKDTLIANTIYF; CDR3 DNA: TGTGCCAGCAGCAAAGACACTCTCATAGCAAACACCATATATTTT